Listed below are T cell receptor beta chains from one sample, sequenced in a study of blood T cell repertoires in COVID-19. The method was immunoSEQ multiplex PCR; TCRdb's version includes in-frame clones alone and lacks a portion of them. The table has 190,000 or so clones, around 90% seen once. Material: peripheral blood. The receptors were sampled from a middle-aged man with active or convalescent COVID-19. Both conserved end residues are part of each CDR3. The D gene is left open where the match is weak. Some rows mark clone size as missing; the rest say once, few, many or name a class of expanded clone.

size: .; D: .; J: TRBJ2-7; V: TRBV9; CDR3: CASSPTLEIYEQYF; DNA: TGTGCCAGCAGCCCCACCCTCGAGATCTACGAGCAGTACTTC
size: .; D: .; J: TRBJ1-4; V: TRBV15; CDR3: CATSRGREKLFF; DNA: TGTGCCACCAGCAGGGGGCGAGAAAAACTGTTTTTT
size: once; D: .; J: TRBJ2-2; V: TRBV30; CDR3: CAWSRRTRDTGELFF; DNA: TGTGCCTGGAGTCGCAGGACAAGGGACACCGGGGAGCTGTTTTTT
size: .; D: TRBD1; J: TRBJ1-2; V: TRBV5-1; CDR3: CASSLLQGDNGYTF; DNA: TGCGCCAGCAGCTTGTTGCAGGGGGATAATGGCTACACCTTC
size: .; D: .; J: TRBJ2-5; V: TRBV5-4; CDR3: CASGSTGSETQYF; DNA: TGTGCCAGCGGGTCGACAGGATCCGAGACCCAGTACTTC
size: .; D: TRBD1; J: TRBJ1-4; V: TRBV28; CDR3: CASSPPGQGIEKLFF; DNA: TGTGCCAGCAGTCCCCCGGGACAGGGGATTGAAAAACTGTTTTTT
size: .; D: .; J: TRBJ1-1; V: TRBV12-3/TRBV12-4; CDR3: CASSLSIGEAFF; DNA: TGTGCCAGCAGTCTGTCAATCGGTGAAGCTTTCTTT
size: once; D: .; J: TRBJ1-5; V: TRBV29-1; CDR3: CSAGDSNQPQHF; DNA: TGCAGCGCCGGTGATAGCAATCAGCCCCAGCATTTT
size: .; D: .; J: TRBJ1-2; V: TRBV24-1; CDR3: CATSDTEDGYTF; DNA: TGTGCCACCAGTGATACGGAGGATGGCTACACCTTC
size: .; D: TRBD2; J: TRBJ2-5; V: TRBV28; CDR3: CASSSRGGAGGETQYF; DNA: TGTGCCAGCAGTTCGCGCGGGGGGGCCGGCGGGGAGACCCAGTACTTC
size: .; D: TRBD1; J: TRBJ1-5; V: TRBV19; CDR3: CASSIPTGGVSNQPQHF; DNA: TGTGCCAGTAGTATCCCCACAGGGGGCGTCAGCAATCAGCCCCAGCATTTT
size: .; D: .; J: TRBJ2-5; V: TRBV30; CDR3: CAWSSLPQETQYF; DNA: TGTGCCTGGAGTTCACTCCCCCAAGAGACCCAGTACTTC
size: .; D: TRBD1; J: TRBJ1-2; V: TRBV7-9; CDR3: CASSWRTGKGLNYGYTF; DNA: TGTGCCAGCAGCTGGAGGACAGGGAAAGGTCTTAACTATGGCTACACCTTC
size: .; D: TRBD2; J: TRBJ2-2; V: TRBV4-3; CDR3: CASSQVASGANTGELFF; DNA: TGCGCCAGCAGCCAAGTTGCTAGCGGGGCGAACACCGGGGAGCTGTTTTTT
size: .; D: .; J: TRBJ1-1; V: TRBV7-9; CDR3: CASSLLRGIEAFF; DNA: TGTGCCAGCAGCTTACTACGAGGGATTGAAGCTTTCTTT
size: .; D: .; J: TRBJ1-2; V: TRBV6-1; CDR3: CASSEEGGYGGYTF; DNA: TGTGCCAGCAGTGAAGAAGGGGGATACGGAGGCTACACCTTC
size: .; D: .; J: TRBJ1-3; V: TRBV5-1; CDR3: CASIRVTGNTIYF; DNA: TGCGCCAGCATCCGGGTCACTGGAAACACCATATATTTT
size: once; D: TRBD1; J: TRBJ1-5; V: TRBV19; CDR3: CASQDRAQHF; DNA: TGTGCCTCCCAGGACAGGGCCCAGCATTTT